Following are 27 T cell receptor beta chains from one sample sequenced in a study of breast tumors, draining lymph nodes, adjacent tissues. The lymph nodes were axillary draining lymph nodes from breast cancer patients. Each CDR3 protein is one row after TCRdb ran MiXCR on the multiplex PCR reads. The sample lists some 83,000 distinct CDR3 sequences; under 25% were seen once. The sequenced sample was axillary lymph node tissue. The receptor source for this set is a female donor with breast cancer. Some clones in this sample may be carry-over from other donors' samples.

This clonotype was counted many times. This chain uses TRBV4-1 with TRBJ2-7; D tentatively reads TRBD1 or TRBD2 (5 bases each). The germline CDR1 and CDR2 sequences are MGHRA and YSYEKL. This CDR3 region has 18 residues. The V and J ends lost 4 bases and 0 bases respectively, with 22 bases between them. The CDR3 loop is CASSPTRDVIQGSYEQYF. CDR3 sequence (DNA): TGCGCCAGCAGCCCCACGAGGGACGTTATCCAGGGCTCCTACGAGCAGTACTTC.

The J gene is TRBJ1-2, the V gene TRBV28; D uncertain. V lost 3 bases and J 4 bases, leaving 12 bases between the germline ends. CDR1 is MDHEN, CDR2 SYDVKM, per germline. The CDR3 totals 14 residues. The CDR3 DNA reads TGTGCCAGCAGTTTCTCGGATATCCTCTATGGCTACACCTTC. It codes for CASSFSDILYGYTF.

This clonotype was detected ten times or more. V usage is TRBV10-3 and J usage is TRBJ2-5; 7 positions match TRBD1. In germline, CDR1 is ENHRY, CDR2 SYGVKD. The J segment lost 1 base and the V segment lost 2 bases, leaving 4 bases of the junction unmatched. The CDR3 totals 15 residues. Here the CDR3 DNA reads TGTGCCATCAGTGAGACAGGGACAGTCCAAGAGACCCAGTACTTC. Translating it yields CAISETGTVQETQYF.

This clonotype was seen many times. The J gene is TRBJ2-1, the V gene TRBV15, with 10 bases identical to TRBD2. The CDR3 extends over 15 amino acids. The germline V gene has CDR1 LNHNV and CDR2 YYDKDF (reference sequence). V shed 2 bases, J shed 3 bases, and the junction held 1 base outside the gene matches. The CDR3 region is CATSRRTSGYNEQFF. CDR3 sequence (DNA): TGTGCCACCAGCAGAAGGACTAGCGGCTACAATGAGCAGTTCTTC.

This clonotype turned up a few times. This CDR3 is CASSAFVGHTQPQHF. CDR3 DNA sequence: TGTGCCAGCAGTGCTTTCGTGGGACATACCCAGCCCCAGCATTTT. The chain has TRBV27 and TRBJ1-5; tentatively, D is TRBD1 (6 bases). Germline CDR1 MNHEY, CDR2 SMNVEV (reference sequence). Trimming removed 5 bases at V and 7 bases at J, with 18 bases between. The CDR3 loop spans 15 amino acids.

Concerning this clonotype itself: One base away lies a much larger clone, so this may be a sequencing read error. This sequence joins TRBV5-6 and TRBJ1-4, with D unresolved. The V gene lost 0 bases and the J gene lost 7 bases, with 7 bases spanning the gap. The germline V gene has CDR1 SGHDT and CDR2 YYEEEE. This CDR3 spans 13 amino acids. The CDR3 here is CASSLAGIEKLFF. The CDR3, as DNA: TGTGCCAGCAGCTTGGCTGGGATTGAAAAACTGTTTTTT.

This clonotype was observed a handful of times. The genes are TRBV28 and TRBJ2-7; D not certain. V lost 6 bases and J 5 bases, leaving 14 bases between the germline ends. CDR1 is MDHEN, CDR2 SYDVKM, per germline. The CDR3 extends over 13 amino acids. CDR3 residues: CASSPGSSDEQYF. CDR3 nucleotides: TGTGCCAGCAGCCCTGGATCTTCAGACGAGCAGTACTTC.

This clonotype was recorded many times. V is TRBV4-3 and J is TRBJ2-7, with D perhaps matching TRBD1 (5 bases). This CDR3 comprises 13 residues. Trimming pared 7 bases from V and 3 bases from J, leaving 13 bases between. Germline assignment: CDR1 LGHNA and CDR2 YSLEER. The CDR3 is CASTYLGLYEQYF. DNA of the CDR3: TGCGCCAGCACCTACCTGGGGCTCTACGAGCAGTACTTC.

This clonotype occurred many times. V usage is TRBV6-1 and J usage is TRBJ2-5; D unclear. Germline loops: CDR1 MNHNS, CDR2 SASEGT. The CDR3 sequence is 12 residues long. The V gene lost 4 bases and the J gene lost 5 bases, with 8 bases spanning the gap. The CDR3 nucleotides are TGTGCCAGCAGTGCCGGACCCGAGACCCAGTACTTC. Protein sequence: CASSAGPETQYF.

A remark on this clonotype: The DNA is left out, because the CDR3 cannot be placed on it with certainty; the CDR3 is given as TCRdb lists it. The chain carries TRBV5-1 and TRBJ2-1. The CDR3 spans 19 amino acids, including both terminal residues. The germline V gene encodes CDR1 SGHRS and CDR2 YFSETQ. CDR3 in amino acids: CASSFYICSAIDMPYEQFF.

This clonotype was counted ten times or more. The chain employs TRBV19 and TRBJ2-1, with TRBD2 identical over 10 bases. Germline V gives CDR1 LNHDA, CDR2 SQIVND (reference sequence). Unmatched junction bases numbered 7, after V lost 6 bases and J lost 5 bases. The CDR3 is made up of 15 amino acids. The CDR3 reads CASREREGRNNEQFF. The CDR3 DNA follows: TGTGCCAGTAGGGAGCGGGAGGGCCGGAACAATGAGCAGTTCTTC.

This clonotype was observed many times. This chain links TRBV20-1 with TRBJ2-1, with 12 positions matching TRBD2. V was pared by 3 bases and J by 11 bases, with 8 bases of the junction left unmatched. CDR1 DFQATT and CDR2 SNEGSKA come from the germline V gene (reference sequence). The CDR3 has 14 residues. The DNA of the CDR3 is TGCAGTGCTAGCCCTAGCGGGAGGGGACACAAGCAGTTCTTC. It encodes CSASPSGRGHKQFF.

Comments on this clonotype: The junction shows a germline mismatch at one end, possibly a read error. DNA of the CDR3: TGTACCAGTAGTATGACCAGGGGCAATGGTTACACCTTC. Translation: CTSSMTRGNGYTF. The rearrangement uses TRBV19 and TRBJ1-2, with D possibly matching TRBD1 (6 bases). CDR1 is LNHDA, CDR2 SQIVND, per germline (reference sequence). This CDR3 comprises 13 residues.

V is TRBV3-1 and J is TRBJ2-1, with D hard to call. Trimming took off 3 bases at V and 6 bases at J, with 15 bases between the two ends. Per the germline V gene, CDR1 is LGHDT and CDR2 is YNNKEL (reference sequence). The CDR3 totals 15 residues. In DNA, the CDR3 is TGTGCCAGCAGCCATGGGGATATCCTCGGCAATGAGCAGTTCTTC. Encoded protein: CASSHGDILGNEQFF.

CDR3 nucleotide sequence: TGTGCCAGCAGTCCGAGGATTAATCAGCCCCAGCATTTT. Protein product: CASSPRINQPQHF. The genes are TRBV12-3 or TRBV12-4 and TRBJ1-5; D call uncertain. The CDR3 has 13 residues. V gave up 5 bases and J gave up 4 bases, with 9 bases separating them.

Note on this clonotype: A read error is possible here, since a much larger clone lies one base away. This rearrangement joins TRBV5-5 to TRBJ2-2; 8 bases agree with TRBD2. The germline V gene has CDR1 SGHKS and CDR2 YYEKEE (reference sequence). Unmatched junction bases numbered 12, after V lost 0 bases and J lost 5 bases. This CDR3 is 18 amino acids long. CDR3 in amino acids: CASSLEGCGLALTGELFF. The CDR3 nucleotides are TGTGCCAGCAGCTTGGAGGGGTGCGGACTAGCCCTAACCGGGGAGCTGTTTTTT.

This clonotype has a count of ten or more. This chain links TRBV5-1 with TRBJ2-2; 9 nucleotides match TRBD1. The CDR3 has 18 residues. Trimming at V came to 0 bases and at J to 6 bases, leaving 12 bases not matched to a gene. Germline lookup yields CDR1 SGHRS and CDR2 YFSETQ. CDR3 residues: CASSLGPGTGISPGELFF. The CDR3, as DNA: TGCGCCAGCAGCTTGGGCCCCGGGACAGGGATATCGCCCGGGGAGCTGTTTTTT.

This clonotype appeared many times. The rearrangement links TRBV6-5 to TRBJ2-7, with 8 positions matching TRBD1. CDR1 is MNHEY, CDR2 SVGAGI, per germline. J was trimmed by 3 bases and V by 6 bases; bases with no gene match: 13. There are 16 residues in the CDR3. The CDR3 DNA follows: TGTGCCAGCAGCCCCCCCTTAGGACAGGGCATCTACGAGCAGTACTTC. This encodes CASSPPLGQGIYEQYF.

This clonotype showed up many times. The chain couples TRBV4-3 to TRBJ2-2; 8 bases are a match to TRBD1. From germline, CDR1 is LGHNA and CDR2 YSLEER. The CDR3 is made up of 15 amino acids. The trim removed 8 bases at V and 5 bases at J, leaving 10 bases unmatched. The CDR3 coding sequence is TGCGCCAGCGGGAGAGACAGGGGTGATACCGGGGAGCTGTTTTTT. Amino acid sequence: CASGRDRGDTGELFF.

By its share, this clonotype is medium-sized. The rearrangement links TRBV12-3 or TRBV12-4 to TRBJ2-5, with D maybe TRBD2 (5 bases). This CDR3 spans 14 amino acids. Trimming stripped 6 bases from V and 5 bases from J, with 16 bases between. CDR3 loop: CASSPEIASETQYF. The DNA of the CDR3 is TGTGCCAGCAGCCCCGAAATAGCGTCGGAGACCCAGTACTTC.

Note on this clonotype: Just one base apart from a much larger clone, this may be a read error. The CDR3: CAGSISDATPRNF. In nucleotides, the CDR3 is TGTGCCGGTAGTATCTCGGACGCCACTCCTCGAAACTTC. The V and J genes are TRBV19 and TRBJ2-7; D remains ambiguous. The CDR3 is 13 residues long. Germline V gene lookup returns CDR1 LNHDA and CDR2 SQIVND (reference sequence).

This clonotype was seen repeatedly, ten times or more. The chain is built from TRBV19 and TRBJ2-3; D gene uncertain. The CDR3 has 11 residues. Between the trimmed V and J ends, which lost 5 bases and 5 bases, there was a span of 5 bases. The germline CDR1 and CDR2 sequences are LNHDA and SQIVND (reference sequence). The CDR3: CASSAVDTQYF. CDR3 coding DNA: TGTGCCAGTAGTGCAGTAGATACGCAGTATTTT.

This clonotype was seen a handful of times. A much more abundant neighbour one base away suggests this may be a read error. J is TRBJ2-1 and V is TRBV19; TRBD2 agrees at 7 bases. Germline loops: CDR1 LNHDA, CDR2 SQIVND (reference sequence). Germline trimming cut 5 bases from V and 6 bases from J; bases unmatched to any gene: 10. CDR3 size: 15 residues. CDR3 sequence reads: CASSVTAGWGNEQFF. CDR3 nucleotide sequence: TGTGCCAGTAGTGTGACAGCGGGATGGGGCAATGAGCAGTTCTTC.

This clonotype has ten or more counts. This chain links TRBV7-6 with TRBJ2-1; unclear D gene. Germline values: CDR1 SGHVS, CDR2 FNYEAQ. The ends were cut back, 2 bases at V and 5 bases at J, with 4 bases in the middle. This CDR3 has 12 amino acids. This CDR3 is CASSLTDNEQFF. CDR3 nucleotide sequence: TGTGCCAGCAGCTTAACAGACAATGAGCAGTTCTTC.

This clonotype was recorded many times. This rearrangement joins TRBV20-1 to TRBJ2-2, with TRBD1 matching 11 bases. CDR3 length equals 16 residues. Germline CDR1 reads DFQATT; CDR2 reads SNEGSKA (reference sequence). V shed 4 bases, J shed 4 bases, and the junction held 8 bases outside the gene matches. The CDR3 DNA reads TGCAGTGCTACTCGGACAGGGGGCCCGGGCACCGGGGAGCTGTTTTTT. Translation gives CSATRTGGPGTGELFF.

About this clonotype itself: A read error may produce the germline difference seen at one junction end. The chain combines TRBV28 with TRBJ1-5, with a tentative D call TRBD1 (6 bases). Germline values: CDR1 MDHEN, CDR2 SYDVKM. This CDR3 is built from 16 residues. DNA for the CDR3: TGTGCCAGCAGTTTAGGGGGGGCTTATAGCAATCAGCCCCTGCATTTT. This translates into CASSLGGAYSNQPLHF.

With regard to this clonotype: A junction end diverges from the germline sequence, so it may reflect a read error. The V call is TRBV27, the J call TRBJ2-1, with TRBD1 identical over 7 bases. The CDR3 extends over 15 amino acids. Germline-derived CDR1 and CDR2 are MNHEY and SMNVEV (reference sequence). CDR3 loop: CASSLDRTLGNGQFF. The DNA for the CDR3 is TGTGCCAGCAGTTTGGACAGGACCTTGGGGAATGGGCAGTTCTTC.